This T cell receptor beta chain is drawn from a study of cytomegalovirus exposure and HLA in healthy donors (dated by TCRdb to about 2017). Study-level background: An earlier analysis of approximately 550 of the donors reported 250 to 300 Gb of sequence data and about 100 million unique TCR beta sequences from 150 million to 200 million T cells. An early release that covered some 640 HLA-typed donors contained about 300 gigabases of sequencing data and around 85 million unique TCR sequences. Of the roughly 400 genotyped donors, around 81% fell in the genetic ancestry cluster associated with self-reported Caucasian donors. The study was designed to test whether signatures of past pathogen exposure could be identified by cataloging public T cell receptors. The study used immunosequencing to profile the T cell repertoires of several hundred subjects and linked those repertoires to cytomegalovirus serostatus. In addition to the first cohort of roughly 670 subjects, a separate validation cohort of under 150 different subjects was used. High-throughput TCR immunosequencing, statistical association of individual TCRs with disease status, and machine learning were combined to predict cytomegalovirus infection status. A later analysis re-analyzed previously published TCR beta repertoires from 550 to 700 donors and added high-resolution HLA genotyping to study TCR occurrence patterns. Rather than drawing on any new phenotypic data, the later analysis identified candidate immune exposures from TCR beta sequences and the way those sequences occurred across donors. An earlier analysis of fewer than 700 of the donors applied high-throughput TCR beta sequencing to assess whether each TCR beta V gene segment acted as functional or pseudogenic. Donor age, sex, ethnicity and CMV serostatus were compiled alongside the repertoire data. In a later genetic analysis, genome-wide SNP genotypes for about three fifths of the roughly 670 donors were used, and that subset was treated as a discovery cohort. Every discovery cohort repertoire had been produced on one sequencing platform. HLA typing included class I and class II loci at four-digit resolution. The number of typed donors differed by locus: roughly 629-640 for A, B, C, DRB1 and DQB1; approximately 540 for DQA1; approximately 600 for DPA1; and some 430 for DPB1. Because of strong linkage in the cohort, roughly five DR-DQ haplotypes were treated as single units for association and clustering. Among roughly 400 genotyped donors of the cohort, an average of roughly 230,000 unique TCR beta nucleotide sequences was sequenced per donor, of which 15% to 20% were non-productive. Overall study results and their limits: The study listed 150 to 200 TCR beta chains as associated with cytomegalovirus. In a later analysis, several top co-occurrence clusters were reported to appear linked to parvovirus B19, influenza, CMV and Epstein-Barr virus. CMV serostatus was the only immune exposure information available for the cohort. In a later genetic analysis, fewer N-insertions in productive TCRs were reported among donors in an Asian-associated ancestry cluster than the approximately 670-donor mean. In vitro tests confirmed that a few of the cytomegalovirus-associated TCR beta chains recognize cytomegalovirus antigens. Compared with equally common non-associated chains, HLA-associated TCR beta chains in a later analysis were more clonally expanded and had lower generation probabilities. When HLA alleles, especially DR and DQ, strongly co-occurred, attributing TCR associations to individual alleles was difficult. V-gene and J-gene trimming of TCR beta chains was associated with a missense DCLRE1C variant in a later genetic analysis, and the association was replicated in an independent cohort. The classifier was reported to diagnose cytomegalovirus status with high specificity and sensitivity in both the original and validation cohorts. Correlated functional status among segregating V segments might be attributable to linkage disequilibrium, but an unknown experimental factor could not be ruled out. Most CMV-associated TCR beta chains appeared to be HLA-restricted in a later analysis, and the HLA associations seemed to be driven largely by CMV exposure. An earlier analysis of roughly 570 of the donors showed that most TCR beta V segments appeared in productive rearrangements either about 87% or about 30% of the time, which broadly matched IMGT annotations. A later analysis found that TCR association rates varied across HLA loci, with DRB1 alleles showing the most associated TCRs and HLA-C alleles the fewest. In a later analysis, more than 15,000 TCR beta sequences were associated with specific HLA alleles at a false discovery rate of 0.05. Sequencing depth was assumed to be roughly uniform across donors in the presence/absence analyses, though that assumption may not hold. Only TCR beta chains were sequenced in this cohort, and the absence of alpha or paired-chain data limited detectable features. Because counts were too low, about 18 rarely observed V segments, including chromosome 9 orphons, were excluded from the earlier analysis of 587 of the donors. A further reported finding was that TCR beta sequences accurately predicted the HLA-A and HLA-B alleles for most subjects in the first cohort. Because HLA typing was unavailable for some donors at each locus, only the typed subset was used in association tests. While some public TCRs were present in many individuals, most TCR sequences turned up only very rarely across donors. Some IMGT-functional V segments, including TRBV6-2 and TRBV6-3, could not be told apart with the 87-base-pair reads, so those segments were excluded. A cluster of highly shared sequence variants was judged likely to represent a technical artifact of the sequencing pipeline. The authors suggested that the approach could potentially be generalized to other disease states and immunological phenotypes.

Points on this clone: Its antigen is not yet known. One base away there is no much larger clone; base qualities are not given.

The library was produced with the immunoSEQ multiplex PCR assay. The multiplex PCR relied on a mix of 60 forward primers for TCR Vbeta segments and 13 reverse primers for TCR Jbeta segments. The CDR3 region of rearranged TCR beta genes was amplified from genomic DNA by a multiplex PCR assay. Amplified TCR beta libraries were sequenced as 87-base-pair reads on the Illumina HiSeq System. Under the source paper's analysis protocol: A later analysis counted some 74 million unique TCR beta chains across the 640 or so repertoires, and some 11 million of these chains were shared by at least two donors. Raw reads were error-corrected and collapsed into unique sequences with a nearest-neighbor algorithm that merged closely related sequences to remove PCR and sequencing errors. Alignment of CDR3 sequences to IMGT reference sequences was used to assign V, D and J gene segments. For a sequence to be retained, a match of at least six nucleotides to both a V gene segment and a J gene segment was required. A rearrangement counted as productive if the CDR3 had no stop codons and remained in frame with V and J, and every other rearrangement counted as non-productive. Following IMGT convention, CDR3 was defined as the stretch from the second conserved V-encoded cysteine up to the conserved J-encoded phenylalanine. Sequences without an unambiguous match to a single V gene segment were excluded from the earlier analysis of several hundred of the donors. In an earlier analysis of roughly 500 of the donors, V segments were called functional above 56.7% productive rearrangements and were called segregating when the between-donor standard deviation exceeded 5%. To diagnose cytomegalovirus status from the catalog of TCR beta chain sequences, a statistical classification framework was built. In a later analysis, V and J genes were assigned by comparing TCR nucleotide sequences against IMGT/GENE-DB human TR gene sequences. The TCRdist pipeline was used in a later analysis to assign CDR3 sequences and most-parsimonious VDJ recombination scenarios. A later analysis defined each TCR beta chain by its CDR3 amino acid sequence plus V-gene family, and excluded reads lacking a unique V-gene family. To address suspected cross-contamination and a sequencing artifact, a later analysis removed 592 highly shared, low-generation-probability nucleotide sequences. In a later analysis, a clonal expansion index was calculated for each public chain from normalized within-repertoire ranks of inferred template counts. In a later analysis, generation probabilities were computed using a VDJ recombination model fitted to out-of-frame rearrangements, and the results were checked against IGoR. In a later analysis, TCR-TCR, TCR-HLA and TCR-CMV co-occurrence was scored with hypergeometric tests, and a repertoire-size bias correction was applied to TCR pairs. To estimate false discovery rates, a later analysis permuted the HLA or CMV assignments 20 times. In a later analysis, co-occurring TCRs were grouped with DBSCAN, and TCRdist sequence similarity was added when clustering was performed within HLA-allele-positive subsets. Repertoires with fewer than 30,000 or more than 120,000 public chains were left out of co-occurrence clustering, as were five repertoires with anomalous nucleotide sharing. TCRdb took over this immuneACCESS table, retaining in-frame rearrangements with V and J assigned. Such tables are incomplete; in checked studies, under half of the missing clones stem from an unresolved V gene, and the remainder is unexplained. D and trimming come from the DNA, and the V and J calls and clone size come from that table. This sample gives roughly 100,000 clones in total; over 70% of them show up just once. 4.5% to 6% of the sample comes from the top ten.

CDR1 and CDR2 (SEHNR, FQNEAQ) derive from the germline V gene (reference sequence). Trimming leaves V shorter by 10 bases and J shorter by 0 bases, with the junction holding 2 bases beyond the gene matches. From the cysteine up to the phenylalanine, the CDR3 has a length of 12 residues. Of the read, only the CDR3 DNA is kept; its 36 bases are in frame from base 1. The cohort consisted of 670 or so healthy bone marrow donors. Cohort members were all nominally healthy when sampled, although unrecorded immune exposures were likely present. The donor was CMV seronegative and belonged to the group of 352 seronegative cohort members. A peripheral blood sample was provided by each donor, and peripheral blood mononuclear cells were used for TCR beta sequencing. Genomic DNA extraction from the blood cell samples was performed with the Qiagen DNeasy Blood Extraction Kit.

Sequencing was carried out using PBMCs. The chain is assembled from TRBV7-9 and TRBJ2-7, with 8 central nucleotides matching TRBD2. The TCR was taken from a woman aged 40 to 50 in good health and CMV-seronegative. The CDR3 is CAIGTSSYEQYF. The sequenced DNA: TGTGCCATAGGGACTAGCTCCTACGAGCAGTACTTC.